These T cell receptor beta chains were read from a single sample in a study of cytomegalovirus exposure and HLA in healthy donors. The repertoire was sequenced with immunoSEQ multiplex PCR; TCRdb's copy has only in-frame clones and lacks some. Its listing shows 40,000 to 50,000 clones. Sequencing used PBMCs. These receptors were taken from a woman between 35 and 50 years old in good health and CMV-seronegative. Each CDR3 is given without its conserved first and last residue.

v_call	cdr3_length	j_call	cdr3_aa
TRBV29-1	14	TRBJ2-7	SVEFLGQGSSYEQY
TRBV7-3	15	TRBJ2-1	ASSQRKAGVVSDEQF
TRBV19	13	TRBJ2-1	ASSSLSGPLNEQF
TRBV28	11	TRBJ2-5	ASTRAGVETQY
TRBV5-5	13	TRBJ2-2	ASSLLTGVTGELF
TRBV6-5	9	TRBJ1-2	ATASGYGYT
TRBV27	17	TRBJ2-2	ASRAPRGGGRINTGELF
TRBV10-1	12	TRBJ1-2	ASSEVGKDYGYT
TRBV9	12	TRBJ2-7	ASSVTPHPGEQY
TRBV7-3	14	TRBJ2-2	ASSLGQRANTGELF
TRBV27	13	TRBJ2-7	ASSLRDRGSYEQY
TRBV5-1	15	TRBJ1-1	ASSVEGGRGMNTEAF
TRBV30	14	TRBJ2-3	AWTPGLAGSTDTQY
TRBV5-1	13	TRBJ1-2	ASTTGQNPNYGYT
TRBV5-1	13	TRBJ2-7	ASSPGLSDSYEQY
TRBV7-7	16	TRBJ2-2	ASSFRPPRESNTGELF
TRBV6-1	12	TRBJ1-1	ASSERRGGTEAF
TRBV27	12	TRBJ2-1	ASSFGGNYNEQF
TRBV18	11	TRBJ2-7	ASSPGEGGEQY
TRBV6-1	13	TRBJ1-5	ASSDRQGAGQPQH
TRBV30	11	TRBJ2-3	ARALAGADTQY
TRBV6-5	12	TRBJ1-2	ASTSSGTGSGYT
TRBV11-2	16	TRBJ1-1	ASSSRRGFGGGRTEAF
TRBV4-3	12	TRBJ2-3	ASSQDVLSDTQY
TRBV2	10	TRBJ2-5	ASTLAGETQY